The clone carrying this TCR beta chain appeared once. What it recognizes is unknown. In the same sample, other DNA sequences code for this CDR3. PCR involved 60 Vbeta and 13 Jbeta primers. The data were produced by immunoSEQ multiplex PCR, yet TCRdb's version contains in-frame clones alone and is incomplete. The sample gives 98,000 or so clones, 65% to 80% of which show up once; 7% to 9% is in the top ten. The data originate from a study of cytomegalovirus exposure and HLA in healthy donors. General study results and limits: A later analysis by the authors found several of the most significant clusters apparently linked to common viral pathogens. In a later analysis, at a false discovery rate of 0.05, 17,000 or so TCR beta sequences matched HLA alleles.

CDR3 length equals 11 residues. Germline V gene data show CDR1 as GTSNPN and CDR2 as SVGIG (reference sequence). V was clipped by 7 bases and J by 12 bases; unmatched bases: 11. This chain connects TRBV30 to TRBJ2-7; 8 positions agree with TRBD2. Sequencing used PBMCs. This sequence was found in a human donor in good health. The CDR3 sequence: CASGGAVPLYF. Here the CDR3 DNA reads TGTGCCTCGGGGGGGGCGGTCCCCTTGTACTTC.